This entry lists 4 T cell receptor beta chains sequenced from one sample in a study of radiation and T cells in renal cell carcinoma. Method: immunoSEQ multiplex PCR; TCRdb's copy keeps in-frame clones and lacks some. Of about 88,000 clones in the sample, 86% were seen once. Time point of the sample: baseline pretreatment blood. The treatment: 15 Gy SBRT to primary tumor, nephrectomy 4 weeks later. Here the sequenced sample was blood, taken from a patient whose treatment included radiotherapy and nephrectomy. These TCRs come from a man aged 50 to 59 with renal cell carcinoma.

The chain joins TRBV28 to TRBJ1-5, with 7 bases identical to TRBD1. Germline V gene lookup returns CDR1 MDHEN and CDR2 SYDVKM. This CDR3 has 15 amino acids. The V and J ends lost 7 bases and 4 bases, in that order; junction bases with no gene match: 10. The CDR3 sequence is CASTKITGVNQPQHF. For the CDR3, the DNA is TGTGCCAGCACGAAAATTACAGGGGTTAATCAGCCCCAGCATTTT.

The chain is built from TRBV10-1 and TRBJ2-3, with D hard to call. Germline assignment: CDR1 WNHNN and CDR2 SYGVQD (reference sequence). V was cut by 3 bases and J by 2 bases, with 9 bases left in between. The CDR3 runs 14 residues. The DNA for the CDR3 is TGCGCCAGCAGTGACGGTAGTTCCACAGATACGCAGTATTTT. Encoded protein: CASSDGSSTDTQYF.

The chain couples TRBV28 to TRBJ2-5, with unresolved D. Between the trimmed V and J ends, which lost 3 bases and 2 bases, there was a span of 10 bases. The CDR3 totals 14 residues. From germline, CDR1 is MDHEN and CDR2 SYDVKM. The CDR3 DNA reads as TGTGCCAGCAGTTTTGAAAGCCTTCAAGAGACCCAGTACTTC. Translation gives CASSFESLQETQYF.

CDR3: CASMTGYNYGYTF. CDR3 DNA: TGTGCCAGCATGACAGGTTATAACTATGGCTACACCTTC. The V call is TRBV6-1, the J call TRBJ1-2, with D perhaps TRBD1 (6 bases). The CDR3 loop spans 13 amino acids. Trimming removed 7 bases at V and 1 base at J, with 10 bases between. CDR1 and CDR2 from the germline V gene are MNHNS and SASEGT.